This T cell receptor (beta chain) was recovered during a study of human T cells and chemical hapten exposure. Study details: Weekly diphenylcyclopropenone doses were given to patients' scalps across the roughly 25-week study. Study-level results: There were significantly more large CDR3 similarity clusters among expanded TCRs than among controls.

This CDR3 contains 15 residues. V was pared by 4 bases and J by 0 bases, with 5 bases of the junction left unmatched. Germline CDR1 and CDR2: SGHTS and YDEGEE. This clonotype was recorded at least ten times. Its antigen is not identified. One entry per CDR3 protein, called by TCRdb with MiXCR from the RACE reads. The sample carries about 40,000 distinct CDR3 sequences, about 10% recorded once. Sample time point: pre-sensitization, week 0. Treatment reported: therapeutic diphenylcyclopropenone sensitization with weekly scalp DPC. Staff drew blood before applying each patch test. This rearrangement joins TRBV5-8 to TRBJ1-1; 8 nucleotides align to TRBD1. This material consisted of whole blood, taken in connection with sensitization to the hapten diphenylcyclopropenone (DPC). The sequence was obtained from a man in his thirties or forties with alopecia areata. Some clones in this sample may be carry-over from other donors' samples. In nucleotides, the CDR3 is TGTGCCAGCAGCCCAAGGACAGGGCTGAACACTGAAGCTTTCTTT. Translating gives CASSPRTGLNTEAFF.